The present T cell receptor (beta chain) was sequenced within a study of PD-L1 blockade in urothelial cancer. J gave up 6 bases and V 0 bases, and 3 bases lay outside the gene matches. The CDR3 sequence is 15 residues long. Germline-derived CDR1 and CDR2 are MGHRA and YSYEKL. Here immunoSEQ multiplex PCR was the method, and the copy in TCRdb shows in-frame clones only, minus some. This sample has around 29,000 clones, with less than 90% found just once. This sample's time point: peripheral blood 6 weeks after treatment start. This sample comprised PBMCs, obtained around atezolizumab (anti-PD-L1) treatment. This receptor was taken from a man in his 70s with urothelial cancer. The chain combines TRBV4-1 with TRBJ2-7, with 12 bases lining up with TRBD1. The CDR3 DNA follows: TGCGCCAGCAGCCAAGATGGGACAGGGGGCGGCGAGCAGTACTTC. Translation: CASSQDGTGGGEQYF.